This T cell receptor beta chain came from a study of T cell repertoires in cytomegalovirus infection. The overall study: Based on public TCR beta signatures, there were indications of CMV infection and of a matching HLA type.

Germline lookup yields CDR1 MNHEY and CDR2 SVGEGT. With 7 bases removed from V and 5 bases from J, the gap between germline ends came to 9 bases. The length of the CDR3 is 12 residues. TCRdb reprocessed the reads via MiXCR and lists one record per CDR3 protein. The table lists around 530,000 distinct CDR3 sequences, 26% of them singletons, with over 10% in the top ten. The sample holds a few counts of this clonotype. This sequence joins TRBV6-2 or TRBV6-3 and TRBJ1-5; D remains unclear. The sequencing input was PBMCs. The sequence came from a human donor in good health (CMV status not recorded). Some clones in this sample may be carry-over from other donors' samples. CDR3 DNA sequence: TGTGCCAGCACGTCCGGGGATCAGCCCCAGCATTTT. Protein product: CASTSGDQPQHF.